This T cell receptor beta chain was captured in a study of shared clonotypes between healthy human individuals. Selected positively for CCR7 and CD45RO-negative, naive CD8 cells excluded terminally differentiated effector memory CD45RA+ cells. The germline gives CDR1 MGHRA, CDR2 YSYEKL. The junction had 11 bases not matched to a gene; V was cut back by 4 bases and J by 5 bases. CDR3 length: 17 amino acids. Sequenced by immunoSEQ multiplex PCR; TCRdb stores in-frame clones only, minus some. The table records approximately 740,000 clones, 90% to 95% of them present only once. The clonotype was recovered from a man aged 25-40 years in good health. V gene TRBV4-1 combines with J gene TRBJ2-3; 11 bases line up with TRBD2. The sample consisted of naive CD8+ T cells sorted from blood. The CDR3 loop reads CASSRLASSGRKDTQYF. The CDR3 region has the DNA TGCGCCAGCAGCCGCCTGGCCTCTAGCGGGAGGAAAGATACGCAGTATTTT.